Below are 5 T cell receptor beta chains sequenced from a single sample in a study of graft-versus-host responses after intestinal transplantation. Some clones are missing from TCRdb's copy, which holds only in-frame ones; the method was immunoSEQ multiplex PCR. Of tens of thousands of clones listed, about nine tenths are singletons. These receptors' targets are unknown. Sequenced here: unstimulated CD4+ T cells sorted from spleen or lymph node cells, sampled before intestinal transplant. The receptor set was obtained from a human donor who received an intestinal transplant.

CDR3 sequence: CASSPGQGRGYGYTF. In DNA form, the CDR3 reads TGTGCCAGCAGCCCCGGACAGGGCAGGGGCTATGGCTACACCTTC. V gene TRBV5-8 combines with J gene TRBJ1-2, with TRBD1 identical over 8 bases. Germline V gene data show CDR1 as SGHTS and CDR2 as YDEGEE. The CDR3 covers 15 residues. Germline trimming cut 4 bases from V and 4 bases from J; bases unmatched to any gene: 9.

This clone was counted between two and nine times. The chain couples TRBV6-5 to TRBJ1-2; D is undetermined. CDR3 size: 13 residues. With 0 bases removed from V and 8 bases from J, the gap between germline ends came to 10 bases. Germline assignment: CDR1 MNHEY and CDR2 SVGAGI. CDR3 protein: CASSYSIGGGYTF. The CDR3 region has the DNA TGTGCCAGCAGTTACTCGATAGGAGGAGGCTACACCTTC.

CDR3 sequence: CASIGQFMNTEAFF. CDR3 sequence (DNA): TGTGCCAGCATCGGACAGTTCATGAACACTGAAGCTTTCTTT. The rearrangement links TRBV6-1 to TRBJ1-1, with D perhaps TRBD1 (6 bases). Per the germline V gene, CDR1 is MNHNS and CDR2 is SASEGT. CDR3 length: 14 residues. Deletions cut 7 bases from V and 0 bases from J, with 12 bases between.

The V and J genes are TRBV28 and TRBJ2-4, with a weak D call TRBD1 (5 bases). The length of the CDR3 is 11 residues. From germline, CDR1 is MDHEN and CDR2 SYDVKM. V dropped 0 bases and J dropped 11 bases, with 5 bases sitting between them. DNA of the CDR3: TGTGCCAGCAGTTTATGGGGGCTTCAGTACTTC. Encoded protein: CASSLWGLQYF.

The CDR3 DNA is TGTGCCAGCAGTGCTCAGTGGGGGCAGATCGAGCAGTACTTC. As protein: CASSAQWGQIEQYF. This chain connects TRBV6-1 to TRBJ2-7, with D possibly matching TRBD1 (6 bases). The CDR3 extends over 14 amino acids. CDR1 is MNHNS, CDR2 SASEGT, per germline. V was shortened by 4 bases and J by 6 bases, with 16 bases between the two germline ends.